These T cell receptor beta chains were read from a single sample in a study of beta chain features in type 1 diabetes. The protocol was immunoSEQ multiplex PCR, while the TCRdb copy is restricted to in-frame clones and leaves out a portion. The table records hundreds of thousands of clones, around 9% of them present only once. Sequencing was carried out using central memory CD4+ T cells from blood. Receptors originate from a man in his thirties or forties with type 1 diabetes. Both conserved end residues are trimmed from each CDR3. The D gene is left open where the match is weak.

V gene	J gene	D gene	CDR3 protein
TRBV7-2	TRBJ1-5	NA	ASSLGRGDQPQH
TRBV27	TRBJ1-6	NA	ASSLGSSYNSPLH
TRBV4-3	TRBJ2-1	NA	ASSQRPEGGPNNEQF
TRBV29-1	TRBJ2-5	NA	SAREEEQY
TRBV6-1	TRBJ2-4	NA	ASSEGPARAKNIQY
TRBV14	TRBJ2-2	TRBD1	ASSQDLTGANTGELF
TRBV5-6	TRBJ1-2	NA	ASSQDSLGNYGYT
TRBV27	TRBJ1-2	TRBD1	ASSLLGQGARDGYT
TRBV5-1	TRBJ2-2	NA	ASSHRLNTGELF
TRBV11-2	TRBJ1-2	TRBD1	ASSLVGTGNGYT
TRBV30	TRBJ1-5	TRBD1	AWSVQGIQPQH
TRBV2	TRBJ1-1	NA	ASSEAPGYTEAF
TRBV5-1	TRBJ1-2	NA	ASSSGNPKYGYT
TRBV19	TRBJ2-5	NA	ASKRSPEETQY
TRBV27	TRBJ2-2	TRBD1	ASKFDRGDTGELF
TRBV5-4	TRBJ2-3	NA	ASSRGGLGDTQY
TRBV9	TRBJ2-2	NA	ASSATSSTGELF
TRBV28	TRBJ2-7	NA	ASSVVGRGHEQY
TRBV2	TRBJ1-6	TRBD1	ASRDSFNSPLH
TRBV30	TRBJ1-2	TRBD1	AWGQGAGNYGYT
TRBV18	TRBJ2-5	TRBD2	ASSPLGLGEETQY
TRBV5-6	TRBJ1-1	NA	ASRKTRTRGLDTEAF
TRBV5-1	TRBJ2-1	NA	ASSPGDWLYNEQF
TRBV11-2	TRBJ1-1	NA	ASKSRGTEAF
TRBV5-1	TRBJ1-1	NA	ASSLQPVGVGNTEAF
TRBV2	TRBJ2-5	TRBD2	ASRRGLAEGETQY
TRBV9	TRBJ1-4	TRBD1	ASSADSGTGTPLLQTQF
TRBV28	TRBJ1-1	TRBD1	ASIQGRPGTEAF
TRBV6-4	TRBJ2-1	NA	ASSARGGGGEQF
TRBV19	TRBJ2-4	TRBD1	ASSIKGGLGDIQY
TRBV29-1	TRBJ1-2	NA	SVTPGLGGYGYT
TRBV27	TRBJ1-2	TRBD1	ASSSSTGNYGYT
TRBV7-9	TRBJ2-1	NA	ASSSVGPSNNEQF
TRBV4-3	TRBJ2-7	TRBD1	ASSQVVTGGYEQY
TRBV6-5	TRBJ2-5	NA	ASTPGHGLETQY
TRBV4-3	TRBJ1-4	NA	ASSQPGVGNEKLF
TRBV5-1	TRBJ1-4	NA	ASSLGSGENEKLF
TRBV7-8	TRBJ2-7	NA	ASSLLVSGQAPYEQY
TRBV11-2	TRBJ2-1	TRBD2	ASSLVSAGGSYNEQF
TRBV6-6	TRBJ2-1	NA	ASSKGIKYNEQF
TRBV13	TRBJ2-1	TRBD2	ASSSLADQYNEQF
TRBV2	TRBJ2-5	TRBD2	ASSDGGGTQETQY
TRBV5-1	TRBJ2-2	TRBD1	ASSLAGTGRTGELF
TRBV5-1	TRBJ2-5	NA	ASSLGRETQY
TRBV6-5	TRBJ1-1	NA	ASSYRQTQNTEAF
TRBV29-1	TRBJ2-5	TRBD2	SVSGGGWETQY
TRBV29-1	TRBJ1-2	TRBD1	SAPGRGSGYT
TRBV2	TRBJ2-5	TRBD1	ASSSTGIRETQY
TRBV5-1	TRBJ1-2	NA	ASSLDRVYGYT
TRBV27	TRBJ2-1	NA	ASGTYRVGIGNEQF
TRBV6-6	TRBJ1-3	NA	ASSYPQGTTIY
TRBV9	TRBJ1-1	TRBD1	ASSVSAGGSTEAF
TRBV4-2	TRBJ2-5	NA	ASSQDRGFQETQY
TRBV29-1	TRBJ2-3	TRBD2	SVDPRTSGGTDTQY
TRBV7-2	TRBJ2-1	NA	ASTRRAAYNEQF
TRBV28	TRBJ1-2	NA	ASSGGSTRDYGYT
TRBV7-9	TRBJ2-1	NA	ASSPNWSNEQF
TRBV5-4	TRBJ2-3	NA	ASSWQSDDTQY
TRBV2	TRBJ2-1	TRBD2	ASSGTSGGGNEQF